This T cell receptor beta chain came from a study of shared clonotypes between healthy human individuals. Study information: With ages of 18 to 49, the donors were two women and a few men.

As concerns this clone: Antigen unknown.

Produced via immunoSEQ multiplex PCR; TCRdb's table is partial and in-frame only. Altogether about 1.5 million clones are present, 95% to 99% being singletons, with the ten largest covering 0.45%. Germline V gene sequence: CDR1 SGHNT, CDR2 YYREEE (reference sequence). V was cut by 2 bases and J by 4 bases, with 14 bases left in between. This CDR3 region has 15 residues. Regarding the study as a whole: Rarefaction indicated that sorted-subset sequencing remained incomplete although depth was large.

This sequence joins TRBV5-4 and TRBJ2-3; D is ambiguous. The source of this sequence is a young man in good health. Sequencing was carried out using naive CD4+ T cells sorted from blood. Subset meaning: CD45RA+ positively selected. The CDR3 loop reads CASSFGRSAADTQYF. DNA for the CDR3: TGTGCCAGCAGCTTCGGACGCTCGGCGGCAGATACGCAGTATTTT.